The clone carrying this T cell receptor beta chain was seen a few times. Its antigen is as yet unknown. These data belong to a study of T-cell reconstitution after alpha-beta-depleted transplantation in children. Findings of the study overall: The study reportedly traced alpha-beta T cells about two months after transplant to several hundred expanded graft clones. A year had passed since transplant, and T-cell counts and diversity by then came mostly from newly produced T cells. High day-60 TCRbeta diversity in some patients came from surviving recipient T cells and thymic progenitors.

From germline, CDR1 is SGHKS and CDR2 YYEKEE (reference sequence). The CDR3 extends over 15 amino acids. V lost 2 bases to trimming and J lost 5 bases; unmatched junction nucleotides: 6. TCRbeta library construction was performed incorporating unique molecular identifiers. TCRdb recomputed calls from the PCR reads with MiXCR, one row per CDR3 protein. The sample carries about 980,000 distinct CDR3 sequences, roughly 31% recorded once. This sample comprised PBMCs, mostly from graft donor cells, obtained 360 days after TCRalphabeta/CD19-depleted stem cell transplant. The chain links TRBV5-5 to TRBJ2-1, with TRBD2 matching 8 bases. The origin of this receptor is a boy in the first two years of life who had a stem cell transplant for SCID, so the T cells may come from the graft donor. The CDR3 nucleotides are TGTGCCAGCAGCTTTTTCCGGGGGGGAGACAATGAGCAGTTCTTC. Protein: CASSFFRGGDNEQFF. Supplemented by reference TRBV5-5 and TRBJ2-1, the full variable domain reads DAGVTQSPTHLIKTRGQQVTLRCSPISGHKSVSWYQQVLGQGPQFIFQYYEKEERGRGNFPDRFSARQFPNYSSELNVNALLLGDSALYLCASSFFRGGDNEQFFGPGTRLTVL.